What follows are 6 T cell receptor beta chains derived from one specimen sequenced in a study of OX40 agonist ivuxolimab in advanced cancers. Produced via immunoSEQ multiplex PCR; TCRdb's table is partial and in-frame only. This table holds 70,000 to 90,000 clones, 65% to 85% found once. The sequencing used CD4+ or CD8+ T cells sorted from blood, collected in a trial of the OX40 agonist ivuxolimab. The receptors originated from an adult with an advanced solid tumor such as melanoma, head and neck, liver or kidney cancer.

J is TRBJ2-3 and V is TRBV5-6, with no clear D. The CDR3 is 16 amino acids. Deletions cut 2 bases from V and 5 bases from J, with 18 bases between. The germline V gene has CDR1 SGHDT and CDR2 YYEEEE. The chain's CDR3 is CASSFRAQVWGDTQYF. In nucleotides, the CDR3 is TGTGCCAGCAGCTTCCGGGCCCAGGTGTGGGGAGATACGCAGTATTTT. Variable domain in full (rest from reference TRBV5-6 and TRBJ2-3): DAGVTQSPTHLIKTRGQQVTLRCSPKSGHDTVSWYQQALGQGPQFIFQYYEEEERQRGNFPDRFSGHQFPNYSSELNVNALLLGDSALYLCASSFRAQVWGDTQYFGPGTRLTVL.

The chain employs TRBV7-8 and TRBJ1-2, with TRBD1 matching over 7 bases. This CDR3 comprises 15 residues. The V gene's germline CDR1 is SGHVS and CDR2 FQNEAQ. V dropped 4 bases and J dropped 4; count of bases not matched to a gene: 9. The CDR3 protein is CASSSGGLRGYGYTF. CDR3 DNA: TGTGCCAGCAGCTCAGGGGGTCTCCGGGGCTATGGCTACACCTTC. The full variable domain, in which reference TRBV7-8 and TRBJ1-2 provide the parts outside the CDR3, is GAGVSQSPRYKVAKRGQDVALRCDPISGHVSLFWYQQALGQGPEFLTYFQNEAQLDKSGLPSDRFFAERPEGSVSTLKIQRTQQEDSAVYLCASSSGGLRGYGYTFGSGTRLTVV.

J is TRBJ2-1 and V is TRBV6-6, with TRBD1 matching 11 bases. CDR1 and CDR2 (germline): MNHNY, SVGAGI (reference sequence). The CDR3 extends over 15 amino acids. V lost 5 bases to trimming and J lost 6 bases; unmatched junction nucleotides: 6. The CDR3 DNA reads TGTGCCAGCAGTGGAGCCGGGACAGGGGGCAATGAGCAGTTCTTC. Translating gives CASSGAGTGGNEQFF.

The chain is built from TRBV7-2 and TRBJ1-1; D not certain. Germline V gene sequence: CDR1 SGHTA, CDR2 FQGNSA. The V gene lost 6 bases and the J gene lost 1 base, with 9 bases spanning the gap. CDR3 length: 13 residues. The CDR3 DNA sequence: TGTGCCAGCAGTCCTCCCCGGAACACTGAAGCTTTCTTT. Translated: CASSPPRNTEAFF.

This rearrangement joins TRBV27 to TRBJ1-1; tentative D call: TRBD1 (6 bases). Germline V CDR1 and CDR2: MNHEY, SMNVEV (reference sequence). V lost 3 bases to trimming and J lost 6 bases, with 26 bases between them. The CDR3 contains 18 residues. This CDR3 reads CASSLMGHSPDKDAEAFF. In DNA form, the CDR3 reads TGTGCCAGCAGTTTGATGGGACATTCCCCGGATAAAGACGCTGAAGCTTTCTTT.

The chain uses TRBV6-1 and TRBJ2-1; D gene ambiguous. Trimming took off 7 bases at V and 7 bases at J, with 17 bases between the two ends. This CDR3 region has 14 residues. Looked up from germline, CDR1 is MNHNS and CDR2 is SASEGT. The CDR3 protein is CASTPARAGNEQFF. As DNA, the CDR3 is TGTGCCAGCACCCCGGCCCGGGCCGGGAATGAGCAGTTCTTC.